These T cell receptor beta chains were read from a single sample in a study of blood T cell repertoires in COVID-19. Sequencing used immunoSEQ multiplex PCR; TCRdb keeps in-frame clones, though not all of them. The top ten hold over 3.5% of the sample, which has a few hundred thousand clones, around 87% seen once. The sequenced sample was PBMCs or T cells enriched from blood (not recorded which). These receptors were taken from a woman aged 18-29 years with acute COVID-19. CDR3s leave out the opening cysteine and the closing phenylalanine or tryptophan.

v_gene: TRBV14; CDR3aa: ASSQTGQGYSPLH
v_gene: TRBV30; CDR3aa: AWSLGQLYGYT
v_gene: TRBV28; CDR3aa: ASSWAPSGSRYEQY
v_gene: TRBV5-1; CDR3aa: ASSFLGQGTQY
v_gene: TRBV6-5; CDR3aa: ASGTRSYNEQF
v_gene: TRBV18; CDR3aa: ASSPSRTNYGYT
v_gene: TRBV10-2; CDR3aa: ASSDTGTGGFGYT
v_gene: TRBV5-6; CDR3aa: ASSFMTGDNSPLH
v_gene: TRBV2; CDR3aa: ASSERWERNNEQF
v_gene: TRBV5-1; CDR3aa: ASSLLNTSGRIVNEQF
v_gene: TRBV7-9; CDR3aa: ASSLAPGNEQF
v_gene: TRBV7-3; CDR3aa: ASSLGTATEAF
v_gene: TRBV19; CDR3aa: ASSAQGNTEAF
v_gene: TRBV14; CDR3aa: ASSQYLSGNTIY
v_gene: TRBV5-1; CDR3aa: ASSSGQGGEKLF
v_gene: TRBV7-2; CDR3aa: ASSDRQDYGYT
v_gene: TRBV4-2; CDR3aa: ASSQEGQGHGYT
v_gene: TRBV7-9; CDR3aa: ASSSGQGTVNTEAF
v_gene: TRBV7-9; CDR3aa: ASSPVVAGNTIY
v_gene: TRBV28; CDR3aa: ASSRGTHGYEQY
v_gene: TRBV6-4; CDR3aa: ASRRGPLNTEAF
v_gene: TRBV2; CDR3aa: ASKVEAHSGNTIY
v_gene: TRBV7-9; CDR3aa: ASSPPGQVRAF
v_gene: TRBV5-4; CDR3aa: ASSFGTGGNQPQH
v_gene: TRBV9; CDR3aa: ASSVGLAGVLGEQF
v_gene: TRBV27; CDR3aa: ASILRGSNTEAF
v_gene: TRBV5-1; CDR3aa: ASSLVDSGRTDTQY